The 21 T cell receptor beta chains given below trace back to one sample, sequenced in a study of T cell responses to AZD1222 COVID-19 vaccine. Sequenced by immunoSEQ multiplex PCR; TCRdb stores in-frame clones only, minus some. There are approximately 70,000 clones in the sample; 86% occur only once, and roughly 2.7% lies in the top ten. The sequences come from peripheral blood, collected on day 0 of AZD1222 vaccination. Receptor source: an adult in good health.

The CDR3 coding sequence is TGTGCCAGTAGGAGGGGGGGGAACTATGGCTACACCTTC. Translated, it gives CASRRGGNYGYTF. The gene calls are TRBV19 and TRBJ1-2, with D maybe TRBD1 (6 bases). This CDR3 comprises 13 residues. CDR1 is LNHDA, CDR2 SQIVND, per germline (reference sequence). V was cut by 6 bases and J by 2 bases, with 10 bases left in between.

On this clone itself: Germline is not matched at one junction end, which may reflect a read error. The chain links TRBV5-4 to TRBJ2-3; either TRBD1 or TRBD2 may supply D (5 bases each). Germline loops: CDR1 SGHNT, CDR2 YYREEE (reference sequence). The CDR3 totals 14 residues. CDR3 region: CANSSRGGTDTQYF. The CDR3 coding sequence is TGTGCCAACAGCTCCCGAGGGGGCACAGATACGCAGTATTTT.

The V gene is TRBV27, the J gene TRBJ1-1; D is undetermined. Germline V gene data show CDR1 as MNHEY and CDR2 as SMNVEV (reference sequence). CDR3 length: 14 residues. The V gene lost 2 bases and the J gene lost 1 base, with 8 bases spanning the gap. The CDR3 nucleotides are TGTGCCAGCAGTTTAGAGGGCAGGAACACTGAAGCTTTCTTT. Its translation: CASSLEGRNTEAFF.

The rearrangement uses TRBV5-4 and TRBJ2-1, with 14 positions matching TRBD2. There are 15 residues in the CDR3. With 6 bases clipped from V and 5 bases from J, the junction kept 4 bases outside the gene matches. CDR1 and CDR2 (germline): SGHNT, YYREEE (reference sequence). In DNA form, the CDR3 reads TGTGCCAGCATGACTAGCGGGGGGGAGAACAATGAGCAGTTCTTC. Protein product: CASMTSGGENNEQFF.

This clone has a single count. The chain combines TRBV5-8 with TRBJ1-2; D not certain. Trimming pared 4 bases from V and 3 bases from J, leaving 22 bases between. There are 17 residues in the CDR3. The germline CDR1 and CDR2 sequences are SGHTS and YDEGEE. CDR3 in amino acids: CASSDSLGPYGYYGYTF. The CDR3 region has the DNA TGTGCCAGCAGCGATTCCTTGGGCCCCTACGGCTACTATGGCTACACCTTC.

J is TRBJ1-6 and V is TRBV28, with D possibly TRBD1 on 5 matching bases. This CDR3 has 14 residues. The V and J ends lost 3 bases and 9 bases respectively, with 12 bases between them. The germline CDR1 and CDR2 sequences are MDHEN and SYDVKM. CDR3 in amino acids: CASSFGGGGSPLHF. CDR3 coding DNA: TGTGCCAGCAGTTTTGGGGGAGGAGGTTCACCCCTCCACTTT.

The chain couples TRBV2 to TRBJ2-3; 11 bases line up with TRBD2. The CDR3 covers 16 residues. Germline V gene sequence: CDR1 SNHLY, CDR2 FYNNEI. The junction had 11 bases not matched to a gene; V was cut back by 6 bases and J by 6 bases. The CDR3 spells CASSGPSGGFGDTQYF. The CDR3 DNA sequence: TGTGCCAGCAGCGGGCCTAGCGGGGGGTTCGGGGATACGCAGTATTTT.

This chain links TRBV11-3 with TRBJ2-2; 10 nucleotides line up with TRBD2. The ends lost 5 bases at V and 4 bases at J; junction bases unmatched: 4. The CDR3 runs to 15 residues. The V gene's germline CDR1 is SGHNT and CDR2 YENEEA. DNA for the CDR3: TGTGCCAGCAGCCCGGGACTAGCGACCACCGGGGAGCTGTTTTTT. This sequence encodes CASSPGLATTGELFF.

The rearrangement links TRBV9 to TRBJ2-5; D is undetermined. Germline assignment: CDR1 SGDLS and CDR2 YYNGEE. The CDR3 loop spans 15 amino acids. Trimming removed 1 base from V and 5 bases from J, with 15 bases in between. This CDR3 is CASSVSGNRLETQYF. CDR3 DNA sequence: TGTGCCAGCAGCGTATCAGGCAACCGGCTGGAGACCCAGTACTTC.

This CDR3 is CASSQYGEGTGELFF. CDR3 nucleotides: TGTGCCAGCAGCCAATATGGGGAAGGGACCGGGGAGCTGTTTTTT. The chain recombines TRBV3-1 (or the pseudogene TRBV3-2) with TRBJ2-2; D unresolved. Germline CDR1 LGHDT, CDR2 YNNKEL (reference sequence). The CDR3 is 15 residues long. Trimming took off 2 bases at V and 5 bases at J, with 12 bases between the two ends.

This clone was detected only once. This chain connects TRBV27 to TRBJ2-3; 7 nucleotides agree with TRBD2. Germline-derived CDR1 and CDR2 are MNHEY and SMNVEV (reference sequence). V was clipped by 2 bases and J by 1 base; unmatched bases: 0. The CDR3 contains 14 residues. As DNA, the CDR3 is TGTGCCAGCAGTTTAGCGGGAGGCACAGATACGCAGTATTTT. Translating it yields CASSLAGGTDTQYF.

In DNA, the CDR3 is TGTGCCAGCAGGGGACAGCTCTACGAGCAGTACTTC. It encodes CASRGQLYEQYF. The gene calls are TRBV28 and TRBJ2-7; 7 nucleotides align to TRBD1. Germline V gene lookup returns CDR1 MDHEN and CDR2 SYDVKM. V shed 6 bases, J shed 3 bases, and the junction held 2 bases outside the gene matches. CDR3 length equals 12 residues.

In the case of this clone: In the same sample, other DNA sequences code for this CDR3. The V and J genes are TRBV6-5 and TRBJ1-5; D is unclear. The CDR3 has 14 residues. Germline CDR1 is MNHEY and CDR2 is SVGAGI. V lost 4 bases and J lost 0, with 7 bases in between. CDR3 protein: CASSSQYSNQPQHF. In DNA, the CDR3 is TGTGCCAGCAGTTCACAGTATAGCAATCAGCCCCAGCATTTT.

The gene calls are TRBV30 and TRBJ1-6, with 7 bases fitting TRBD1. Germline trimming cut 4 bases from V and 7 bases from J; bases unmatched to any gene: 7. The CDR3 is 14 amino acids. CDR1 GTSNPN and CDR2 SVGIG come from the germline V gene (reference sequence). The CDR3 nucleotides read TGTGCCTGGACAGGGGGGCTGTCCAATTCACCCCTCCACTTT. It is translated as CAWTGGLSNSPLHF.

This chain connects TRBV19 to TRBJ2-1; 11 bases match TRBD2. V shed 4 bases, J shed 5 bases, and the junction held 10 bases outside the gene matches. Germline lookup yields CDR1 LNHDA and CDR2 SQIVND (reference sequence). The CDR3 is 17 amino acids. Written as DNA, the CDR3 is TGTGCCAGTAGTACCTTAGCGGGAGGGCCGGGGCACAATGAGCAGTTCTTC. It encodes CASSTLAGGPGHNEQFF.

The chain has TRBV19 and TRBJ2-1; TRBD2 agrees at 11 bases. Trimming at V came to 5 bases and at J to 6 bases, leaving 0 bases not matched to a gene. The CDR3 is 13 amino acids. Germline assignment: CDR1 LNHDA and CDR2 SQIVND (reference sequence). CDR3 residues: CASSGTSGNEQFF. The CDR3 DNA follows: TGTGCCAGTAGTGGGACTAGCGGCAATGAGCAGTTCTTC.

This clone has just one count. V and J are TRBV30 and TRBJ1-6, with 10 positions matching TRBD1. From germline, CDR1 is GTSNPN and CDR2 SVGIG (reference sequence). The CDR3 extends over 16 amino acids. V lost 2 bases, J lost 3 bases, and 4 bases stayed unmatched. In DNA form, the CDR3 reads TGTGCCTGGAGTAAGACAGGGGGCTTCTATAATTCACCCCTCCACTTT. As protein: CAWSKTGGFYNSPLHF.

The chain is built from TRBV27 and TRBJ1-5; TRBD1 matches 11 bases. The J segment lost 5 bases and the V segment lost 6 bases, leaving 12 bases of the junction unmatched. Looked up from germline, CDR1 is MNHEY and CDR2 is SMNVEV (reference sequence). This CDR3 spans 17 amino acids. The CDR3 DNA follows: TGTGCCAGCAGGCAGGACAGGGGGCGATTGGGGGATCAGCCCCAGCATTTT. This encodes CASRQDRGRLGDQPQHF.

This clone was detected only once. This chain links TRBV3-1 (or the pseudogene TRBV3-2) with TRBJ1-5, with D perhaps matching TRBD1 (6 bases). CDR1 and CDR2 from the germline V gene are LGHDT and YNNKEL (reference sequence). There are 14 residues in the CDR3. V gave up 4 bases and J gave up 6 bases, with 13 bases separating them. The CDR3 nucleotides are TGTGCCAGCAGCCTTACCACAGGGAGTCAGCCCCAGCATTTT. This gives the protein CASSLTTGSQPQHF.

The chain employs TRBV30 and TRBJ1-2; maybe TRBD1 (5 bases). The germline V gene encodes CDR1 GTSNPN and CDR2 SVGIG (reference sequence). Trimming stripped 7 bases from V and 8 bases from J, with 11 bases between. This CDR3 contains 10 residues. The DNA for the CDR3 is TGTGCCTCTAGGGGTGGGGGCTACACCTTC. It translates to CASRGGGYTF.

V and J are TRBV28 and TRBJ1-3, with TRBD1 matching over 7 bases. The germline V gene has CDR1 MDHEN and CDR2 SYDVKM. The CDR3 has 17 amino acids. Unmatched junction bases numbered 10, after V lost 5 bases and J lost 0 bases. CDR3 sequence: CASSLTRDSTSGNTIYF. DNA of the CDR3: TGTGCCAGCAGTCTAACCCGGGACAGTACCTCTGGAAACACCATATATTTT.